The rows below give T cell receptor beta chains drawn from one sample of a study of T cell changes during pregnancy in multiple sclerosis. Profiling relied on immunoSEQ multiplex PCR, and the TCRdb table lists in-frame clones only, not all of them. The table records 25,000 to 35,000 clones, 70% to 90% of them present only once. The sequencing here drew on CD8+ T cells from peripheral blood mononuclear cells, taken in the second trimester of pregnancy. The receptors originated from a female donor with multiple sclerosis, enrolled in a pregnancy study. The CDR3 runs from the conserved cysteine through the conserved F or W. Fields, in order: clone size, D gene, J gene, V gene, CDR3 DNA, CDR3 protein. A D gene is named only where the DNA matches it firmly. Where a row states a size, it is once, few, many or the class of an expanded clone; other rows omit it.

abundance: few; d_gene: .; j_gene: TRBJ2-5; v_gene: TRBV9; CDR3nt: TGTGCCAGCAGCGGGACTACCCTGGAGACCCAGTACTTC; CDR3aa: CASSGTTLETQYF
abundance: .; d_gene: .; j_gene: TRBJ2-7; v_gene: TRBV5-1; CDR3nt: TGCGCCAGCAGCTTGGACTATTTTTACGAGCAGTACTTC; CDR3aa: CASSLDYFYEQYF
abundance: .; d_gene: .; j_gene: TRBJ2-1; v_gene: TRBV25-1; CDR3nt: TGTGCCAGCAGTTTTACAGGGCAGCAGTTCTTC; CDR3aa: CASSFTGQQFF
abundance: .; d_gene: .; j_gene: TRBJ2-5; v_gene: TRBV28; CDR3nt: TGTGCCAACAACACCCAGGGAGAGACCCAGTACTTC; CDR3aa: CANNTQGETQYF
abundance: .; d_gene: TRBD1; j_gene: TRBJ1-4; v_gene: TRBV4-1; CDR3nt: TGCGCCAGCAGCCAACAGAAGGGGACAGGGGGCCCTAAGGAGGAGAATGAAAAACTGTTTTTT; CDR3aa: CASSQQKGTGGPKEENEKLFF
abundance: .; d_gene: TRBD2; j_gene: TRBJ2-1; v_gene: TRBV11-2; CDR3nt: TGTGCCAGCAGCTTAGCTAGCGGGCCGTACAATGAGCAGTTCTTC; CDR3aa: CASSLASGPYNEQFF
abundance: .; d_gene: TRBD1; j_gene: TRBJ2-2; v_gene: TRBV9; CDR3nt: TGTGCCAGCAGCGACGACAGGGACCCCGGGGAGCTGTTTTTT; CDR3aa: CASSDDRDPGELFF
abundance: .; d_gene: .; j_gene: TRBJ1-2; v_gene: TRBV7-3; CDR3nt: TGTGCCAGCAGCTTAACGCCCGGGGGGAATGGCTACACCTTC; CDR3aa: CASSLTPGGNGYTF
abundance: .; d_gene: .; j_gene: TRBJ1-4; v_gene: TRBV9; CDR3nt: TGTGCCAGCAGCGTACCAGGCTCTAATGAAAAACTGTTTTTT; CDR3aa: CASSVPGSNEKLFF
abundance: once; d_gene: TRBD1; j_gene: TRBJ2-3; v_gene: TRBV6-6; CDR3nt: TGTGCCAGCAGTTACGGGACAGGGAAAACAGATACGCAGTATTTT; CDR3aa: CASSYGTGKTDTQYF
abundance: .; d_gene: .; j_gene: TRBJ2-2; v_gene: TRBV18; CDR3nt: TGTGCCAGCTCACCCCCAGCGGCGAACACCGGGGAGCTGTTTTTT; CDR3aa: CASSPPAANTGELFF
abundance: .; d_gene: TRBD1; j_gene: TRBJ2-2; v_gene: TRBV7-3; CDR3nt: TGTGCCAGCAGCTTAATGTGGGACACAAACAGGGGGTCGTCGAACACCGGGGAGCTGTTTTTT; CDR3aa: CASSLMWDTNRGSSNTGELFF
abundance: .; d_gene: TRBD2; j_gene: TRBJ2-3; v_gene: TRBV13; CDR3nt: TGTGCCAGCAGCTCGCGGGGTAGCGGGGGGCTAGCTAGCACAGATACGCAGTATTTT; CDR3aa: CASSSRGSGGLASTDTQYF
abundance: .; d_gene: TRBD2; j_gene: TRBJ2-2; v_gene: TRBV28; CDR3nt: TGTGCCAGCAGGGGAGGGCCGAACACCGGGGAGCTGTTTTTT; CDR3aa: CASRGGPNTGELFF
abundance: .; d_gene: TRBD1; j_gene: TRBJ2-7; v_gene: TRBV28; CDR3nt: TGTGCCAGCAGTGGGACAGGGGAATCCTACGAGCAGTACTTC; CDR3aa: CASSGTGESYEQYF
abundance: .; d_gene: TRBD2; j_gene: TRBJ2-3; v_gene: TRBV5-6; CDR3nt: TGTGCCAGCAGCCTAGCGGGAGGCGGAGCAGATACGCAGTATTTT; CDR3aa: CASSLAGGGADTQYF
abundance: few; d_gene: .; j_gene: TRBJ2-7; v_gene: TRBV27; CDR3nt: TGTGCCAGCAGTTCGCGACAGTACGAGCAGTACTTC; CDR3aa: CASSSRQYEQYF
abundance: .; d_gene: .; j_gene: TRBJ2-5; v_gene: TRBV29-1; CDR3nt: TGCAGCGTTCCTAAGGGAACAGGCTGGTACCAAGAGACCCAGTACTTC; CDR3aa: CSVPKGTGWYQETQYF
abundance: few; d_gene: .; j_gene: TRBJ2-3; v_gene: TRBV7-9; CDR3nt: TGTGCCAGCAGCTTAGAGGCGGGAATAGATACGCAGTATTTT; CDR3aa: CASSLEAGIDTQYF
abundance: .; d_gene: .; j_gene: TRBJ2-7; v_gene: TRBV4-2; CDR3nt: TGTGCCAGCAGCCAAGGGGAGGCCTACGAGCAGTACTTC; CDR3aa: CASSQGEAYEQYF
abundance: .; d_gene: TRBD2; j_gene: TRBJ2-3; v_gene: TRBV13; CDR3nt: TGTGCCAGCAGCTTACGGCGGGGGGGCACAGATACGCAGTATTTT; CDR3aa: CASSLRRGGTDTQYF
abundance: .; d_gene: .; j_gene: TRBJ2-3; v_gene: TRBV6-4; CDR3nt: TGTGCCAGCAGTGACTACCGGGGGGCAGCGGGACCAGATACGCAGTATTTT; CDR3aa: CASSDYRGAAGPDTQYF
abundance: .; d_gene: .; j_gene: TRBJ2-7; v_gene: TRBV10-3; CDR3nt: TGTGCCATCAGTGACGGGGGTGGCTACGAGCAGTACTTC; CDR3aa: CAISDGGGYEQYF
abundance: .; d_gene: TRBD1; j_gene: TRBJ2-3; v_gene: TRBV5-1; CDR3nt: TGCGCCAGCAGCCTACAGGGGGCGAGCACAGATACGCAGTATTTT; CDR3aa: CASSLQGASTDTQYF
abundance: .; d_gene: TRBD2; j_gene: TRBJ2-7; v_gene: TRBV7-8; CDR3nt: TGTGCCAGCAGCGTCACTAGCGGGAGGGCCCACGAGCAGTACTTC; CDR3aa: CASSVTSGRAHEQYF
abundance: .; d_gene: TRBD2; j_gene: TRBJ2-5; v_gene: TRBV28; CDR3nt: TGTGCCAGCAGTTTGAGACTAGCTCTGGGAGAGACCCAGTACTTC; CDR3aa: CASSLRLALGETQYF
abundance: .; d_gene: .; j_gene: TRBJ1-2; v_gene: TRBV2; CDR3nt: TGTGCCAGCAGTGAACCGCAGGAGGGATACTATGGCTACACCTTC; CDR3aa: CASSEPQEGYYGYTF
abundance: once; d_gene: .; j_gene: TRBJ2-5; v_gene: TRBV27; CDR3nt: TGTGCCAGCGGGTCGGGGACCCAGTACTTC; CDR3aa: CASGSGTQYF
abundance: .; d_gene: TRBD2; j_gene: TRBJ2-1; v_gene: TRBV7-8; CDR3nt: TGTGCCAGCAGCCCCGGGACTAGCGGGGGCCTTTACAATGAGCAGTTCTTC; CDR3aa: CASSPGTSGGLYNEQFF
abundance: .; d_gene: .; j_gene: TRBJ1-2; v_gene: TRBV30; CDR3nt: TGTGCCTGGAGTGTACTCGACACCGATGGCTACACCTTC; CDR3aa: CAWSVLDTDGYTF
abundance: .; d_gene: TRBD1; j_gene: TRBJ1-6; v_gene: TRBV28; CDR3nt: TGTGCCAGCAGTTTACGCAACACCTACCAGGAGACAGGGCTGAAACCCCTCCACTTT; CDR3aa: CASSLRNTYQETGLKPLHF
abundance: .; d_gene: .; j_gene: TRBJ2-1; v_gene: TRBV5-8; CDR3nt: TGTGCCAGCAGCTCGGCTAGCCTCCTTTACAATGAGCAGTTCTTC; CDR3aa: CASSSASLLYNEQFF
abundance: .; d_gene: TRBD1; j_gene: TRBJ2-3; v_gene: TRBV6-1; CDR3nt: TGTGCCAGCAGTGAAGGACAGGGGGCAGATACGCAGTATTTT; CDR3aa: CASSEGQGADTQYF
abundance: .; d_gene: TRBD2; j_gene: TRBJ2-1; v_gene: TRBV9; CDR3nt: TGTGCCAGCAGCGGACCTGGGGGGGTTGGGCAGGGCGCCTACAATGAGCAGTTCTTC; CDR3aa: CASSGPGGVGQGAYNEQFF
abundance: .; d_gene: TRBD2; j_gene: TRBJ2-1; v_gene: TRBV7-9; CDR3nt: TGTGCCAGCAGCTTAGCTCTAGCGGGGTTATACAATGAGCAGTTCTTC; CDR3aa: CASSLALAGLYNEQFF